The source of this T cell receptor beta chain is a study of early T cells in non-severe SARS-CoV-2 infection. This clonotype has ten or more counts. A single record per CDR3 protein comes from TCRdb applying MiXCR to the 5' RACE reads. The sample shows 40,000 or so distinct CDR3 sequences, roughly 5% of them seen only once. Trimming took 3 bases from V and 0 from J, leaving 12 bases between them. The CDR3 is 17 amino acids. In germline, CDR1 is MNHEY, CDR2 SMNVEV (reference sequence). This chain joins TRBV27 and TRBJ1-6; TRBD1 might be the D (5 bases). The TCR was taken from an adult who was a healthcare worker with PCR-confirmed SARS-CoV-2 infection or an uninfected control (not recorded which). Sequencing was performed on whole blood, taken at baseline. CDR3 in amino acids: CASSFSGTGSYNSPLHF. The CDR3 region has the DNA TGTGCCAGCAGTTTCTCCGGGACCGGCTCCTATAATTCACCCCTCCACTTT.